This TCR beta chain came from a study of metastatic and nonmetastatic thyroid tumors. Background on the study: Malignant and benign thyroid patients had repertoires compared in peripheral blood and tumor or nodule tissue. Study-wide results and caveats: According to reports, the diversity of TCR beta was significantly higher in malignant thyroid tumors than in benign nodules, and this held in both blood and tumor samples.

No patient had received any treatment before thyroid surgery. Original analysis: Across clinicopathological groups, CDR3 differences served as the basis for building a distant-metastasis classifier for papillary thyroid cancer. TCRdb reassembled clones from the PCR reads with MiXCR. The V and J calls and clone size come from TCRdb's table, not from the authors' own analysis. Of 32,000 or so clones listed, around 20% are singletons. Losses at the gene ends were 7 bases for V and 4 bases for J; bases not matched to a gene: 7. CDR3 size: 14 residues. From germline, CDR1 is SNHLY and CDR2 FYNNEI. This clone was seen repeatedly, ten times or more. What it binds is unknown.

The sequencing input was blood. The sequence was obtained from a female donor with papillary thyroid cancer or a benign thyroid nodule (not recorded which). Some clones in this sample may be carry-over from other donors' samples. This sequence joins TRBV2 and TRBJ1-5, with TRBD1 matching 7 bases. This chain's CDR3 is CASKPGTENQPQHF. The CDR3 DNA sequence: TGTGCCAGCAAACCCGGGACAGAGAATCAGCCCCAGCATTTT.